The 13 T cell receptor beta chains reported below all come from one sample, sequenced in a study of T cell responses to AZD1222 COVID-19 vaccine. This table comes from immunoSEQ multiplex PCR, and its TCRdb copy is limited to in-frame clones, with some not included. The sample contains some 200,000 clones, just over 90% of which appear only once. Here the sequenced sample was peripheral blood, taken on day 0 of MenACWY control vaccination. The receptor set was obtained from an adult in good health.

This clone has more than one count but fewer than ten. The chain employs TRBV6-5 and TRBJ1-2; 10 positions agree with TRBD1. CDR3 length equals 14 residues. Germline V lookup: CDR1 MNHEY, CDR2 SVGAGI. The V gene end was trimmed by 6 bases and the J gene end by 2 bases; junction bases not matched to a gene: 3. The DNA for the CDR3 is TGTGCCAGCAGGAGGGGACAGGGGAACTATGGCTACACCTTC. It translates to CASRRGQGNYGYTF.

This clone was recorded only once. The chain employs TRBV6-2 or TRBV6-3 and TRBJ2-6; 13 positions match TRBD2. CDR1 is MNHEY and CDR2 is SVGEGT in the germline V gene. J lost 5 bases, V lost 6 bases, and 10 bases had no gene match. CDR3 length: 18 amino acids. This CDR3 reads CASSQRLAGGRRANVLTF. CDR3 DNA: TGTGCCAGCAGCCAGAGACTAGCGGGGGGCCGTCGGGCCAACGTCCTGACTTTC.

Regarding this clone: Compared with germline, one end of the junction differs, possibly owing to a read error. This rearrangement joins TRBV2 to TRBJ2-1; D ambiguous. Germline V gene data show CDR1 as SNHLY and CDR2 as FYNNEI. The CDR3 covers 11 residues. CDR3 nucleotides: TGTGCCAGCGGTGACTACAATGAGCAGTTCTTC. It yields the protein CASGDYNEQFF.

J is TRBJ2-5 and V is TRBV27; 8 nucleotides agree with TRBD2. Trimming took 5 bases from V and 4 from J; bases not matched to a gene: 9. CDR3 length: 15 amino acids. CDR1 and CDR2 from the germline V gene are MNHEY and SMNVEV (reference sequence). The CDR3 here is CASSELGGDAETQYF. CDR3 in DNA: TGTGCCAGCAGTGAGCTCGGGGGGGACGCAGAGACCCAGTACTTC.

The CDR3 DNA reads TGTGCCAGCAGCTACCGACAGGGGAGCACTGAAGCTTTCTTT. Translation: CASSYRQGSTEAFF. The rearrangement uses TRBV14 and TRBJ1-1, with 8 bases lining up with TRBD1. Trimming removed 5 bases from V and 4 bases from J; junction bases left unmatched: 6. From germline, CDR1 is SGHDN and CDR2 FVKESK. The CDR3 runs to 14 residues. Drawing the rest from reference TRBV14 and TRBJ1-1, the complete variable domain is EAGVTQFPSHSVIEKGQTVTLRCDPISGHDNLYWYRRVMGKEIKFLLHFVKESKQDESGMPNNRFLAERTGGTYSTLKVQPAELEDSGVYFCASSYRQGSTEAFFGQGTRLTVV.

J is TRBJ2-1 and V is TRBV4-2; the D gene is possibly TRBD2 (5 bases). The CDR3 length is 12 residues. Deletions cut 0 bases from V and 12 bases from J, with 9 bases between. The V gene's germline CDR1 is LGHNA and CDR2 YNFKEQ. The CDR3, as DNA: TGTGCCAGCAGCCAAGATCGGGAAGCGCAGTTCTTC. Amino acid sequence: CASSQDREAQFF.

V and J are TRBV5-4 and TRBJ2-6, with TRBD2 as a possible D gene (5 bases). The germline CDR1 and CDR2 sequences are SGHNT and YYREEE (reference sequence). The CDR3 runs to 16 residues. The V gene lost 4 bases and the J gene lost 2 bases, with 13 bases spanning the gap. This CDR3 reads CASSAGGGTGANVLTF. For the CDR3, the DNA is TGTGCCAGCAGCGCCGGAGGAGGAACTGGGGCCAACGTCCTGACTTTC.

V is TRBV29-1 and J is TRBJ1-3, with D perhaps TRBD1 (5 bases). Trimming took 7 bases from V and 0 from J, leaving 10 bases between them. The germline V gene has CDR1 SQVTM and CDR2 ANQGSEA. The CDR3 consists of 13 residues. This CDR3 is CSARAGSGNTIYF. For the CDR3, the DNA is TGCAGCGCCAGGGCCGGCTCTGGAAACACCATATATTTT.

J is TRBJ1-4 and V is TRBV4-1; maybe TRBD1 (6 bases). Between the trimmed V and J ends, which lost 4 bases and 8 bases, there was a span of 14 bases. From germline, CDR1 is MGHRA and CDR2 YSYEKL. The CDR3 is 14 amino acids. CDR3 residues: CASSRQGGREKLFF. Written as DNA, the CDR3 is TGCGCCAGCAGCCGCCAAGGGGGGCGAGAAAAACTGTTTTTT.

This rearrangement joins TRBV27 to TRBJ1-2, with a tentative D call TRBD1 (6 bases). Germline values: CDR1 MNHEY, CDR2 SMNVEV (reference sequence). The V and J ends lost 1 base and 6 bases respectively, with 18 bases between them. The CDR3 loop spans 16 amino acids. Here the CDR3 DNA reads TGTGCCAGCAGTTTATTAGGGGGGGGGCAGGGCAATGGCTACACCTTC. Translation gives CASSLLGGGQGNGYTF.

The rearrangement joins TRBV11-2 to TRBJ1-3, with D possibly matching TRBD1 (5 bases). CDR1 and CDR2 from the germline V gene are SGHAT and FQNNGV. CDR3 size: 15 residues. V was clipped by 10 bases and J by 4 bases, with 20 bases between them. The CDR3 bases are TGTGCCACCCCTTTGCTAGGGGTCTCCGGAAACACCATATATTTT. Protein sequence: CATPLLGVSGNTIYF.

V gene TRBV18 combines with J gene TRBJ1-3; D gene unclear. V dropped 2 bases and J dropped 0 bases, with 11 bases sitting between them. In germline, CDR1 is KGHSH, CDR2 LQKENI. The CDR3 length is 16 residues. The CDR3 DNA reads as TGTGCCAGCTCACCAAAGGCGGAGAGCTCTGGAAACACCATATATTTT. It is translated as CASSPKAESSGNTIYF.

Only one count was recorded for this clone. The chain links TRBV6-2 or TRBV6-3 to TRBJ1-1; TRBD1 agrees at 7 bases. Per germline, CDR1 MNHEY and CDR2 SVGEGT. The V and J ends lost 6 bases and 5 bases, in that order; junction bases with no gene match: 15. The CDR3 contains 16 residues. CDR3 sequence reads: CASSQGWRGRRTEAFF. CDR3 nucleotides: TGTGCCAGCAGCCAAGGGTGGAGGGGGCGGCGGACTGAAGCTTTCTTT.